These 2 T cell receptor beta chains were all obtained from the same sample, sequenced in a study of PD-1 blockade in classical Hodgkin lymphoma. Sequencing used immunoSEQ multiplex PCR; TCRdb keeps in-frame clones, though not all of them. The sample includes roughly 30,000 clones, approximately 66% of them seen just once. The patients all showed relapse after autologous stem cell transplantation, while their brentuximab vedotin exposure varied. The sequenced sample was peripheral blood mononuclear cells (PBMCs), obtained before the second cycle of nivolumab. These receptor sequences come from a human donor with classical Hodgkin lymphoma.

This chain links TRBV5-1 with TRBJ2-1; 15 bases are shared with TRBD2. The CDR3 contains 18 residues. CDR1 and CDR2 from the germline V gene are SGHRS and YFSETQ. The V segment lost 3 bases and the J segment 0 bases; nucleotides outside the gene matches: 4. CDR3 sequence reads: CASSSGLAGGSSYNEQFF. The CDR3 DNA reads as TGCGCCAGCAGCTCCGGACTAGCGGGGGGGAGCTCCTACAATGAGCAGTTCTTC.

This clone rates as medium-sized (0.01 to 0.1%). V gene TRBV6-6 combines with J gene TRBJ2-3; D unclear. Germline V gene lookup returns CDR1 MNHNY and CDR2 SVGAGI (reference sequence). This CDR3 has 13 residues. V was shortened by 2 bases and J by 6 bases, with 9 bases between the two germline ends. The CDR3 coding sequence is TGTGCCAGCAGTTACCGCCCCGAGGATACGCAGTATTTT. Residues: CASSYRPEDTQYF.